This T cell receptor beta chain was captured by sequencing in a study of control samples from healthy donors and cancer patients. The CDR3 totals 15 residues. V was clipped by 2 bases and J by 5 bases, with 16 bases between them. Germline V gene data show CDR1 as SGHDT and CDR2 as YYEEEE. The assay was immunoSEQ multiplex PCR, and TCRdb's table has in-frame clones only and misses some. The profile shows 130,000 to 150,000 clones, 90% to 95% of them singletons. The receptor's source is a man between 60 and 75 years old with colorectal cancer. V and J are TRBV5-6 and TRBJ2-5; D remains ambiguous. The sequenced material came from PBMCs. In DNA form, the CDR3 reads TGTGCCAGCAGCTTTTTGGCCCTGAGTGGGGAGACCCAGTACTTC. Translated: CASSFLALSGETQYF.